This TCR beta chain was profiled in a study of OX40 agonist ivuxolimab in advanced cancers. This table comes from immunoSEQ multiplex PCR, and its TCRdb copy is limited to in-frame clones, with some not included. The sample includes 15,000 to 20,000 clones, about 89% of them seen just once. Germline values: CDR1 SGHVS, CDR2 FQNEAQ. With 5 bases removed from V and 3 bases from J, the gap between germline ends came to 17 bases. This CDR3 spans 15 amino acids. The receptor was derived from an adult with an advanced solid tumor such as melanoma, head and neck, liver or kidney cancer. The source material was CD4+ or CD8+ T cells sorted from blood, sampled in a trial of the OX40 agonist ivuxolimab. The rearrangement links TRBV7-8 to TRBJ2-7; D possibly matches TRBD1 or TRBD2 (5 bases each). Here the CDR3 DNA reads TGTGCCAGCAGCCGGGGCTCGCAATACCTCTACGAGCAGTACTTC. Translated: CASSRGSQYLYEQYF. The whole variable domain, filled in from reference TRBV7-8 and TRBJ2-7, reads GAGVSQSPRYKVAKRGQDVALRCDPISGHVSLFWYQQALGQGPEFLTYFQNEAQLDKSGLPSDRFFAERPEGSVSTLKIQRTQQEDSAVYLCASSRGSQYLYEQYFGPGTRLTVT.